What follows describes a single T cell receptor (beta chain). The antigen is not known. The sample belongs to a study of cytomegalovirus exposure and HLA in healthy donors. Clones were sequenced by immunoSEQ multiplex PCR, and TCRdb holds only the in-frame ones, with some missing. The sample records around 300,000 clones, roughly 90% being singletons. Points from the study as a whole: The study put under 200 TCR beta chains on its list as cytomegalovirus-associated. As was reported, the classifier diagnosed cytomegalovirus status with high specificity and sensitivity.

The CDR3 is made up of 12 amino acids. Germline CDR1 and CDR2: GTSNPN and SVGIG (reference sequence). Germline trimming cut 7 bases from V and 4 bases from J; bases unmatched to any gene: 4. The specimen sequenced was PBMCs. The chain has TRBV30 and TRBJ2-1; 7 nucleotides agree with TRBD1. The TCR originated in a woman younger than 30 in good health and CMV-seronegative. The CDR3 DNA reads as TGTGCCTCGGGACAGACTTACAATGAGCAGTTCTTC. It is translated as CASGQTYNEQFF.